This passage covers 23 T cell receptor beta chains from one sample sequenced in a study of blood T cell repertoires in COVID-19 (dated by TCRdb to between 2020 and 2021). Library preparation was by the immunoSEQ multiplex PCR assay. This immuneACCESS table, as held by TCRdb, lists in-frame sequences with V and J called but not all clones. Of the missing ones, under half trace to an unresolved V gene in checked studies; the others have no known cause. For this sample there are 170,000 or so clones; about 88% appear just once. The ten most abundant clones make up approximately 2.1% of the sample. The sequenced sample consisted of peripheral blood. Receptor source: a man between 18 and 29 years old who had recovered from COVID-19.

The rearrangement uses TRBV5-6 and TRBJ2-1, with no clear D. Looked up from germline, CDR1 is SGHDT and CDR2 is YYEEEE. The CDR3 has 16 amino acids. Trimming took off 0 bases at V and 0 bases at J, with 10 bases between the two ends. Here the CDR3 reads CASSLGGAGSYNEQFF. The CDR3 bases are TGTGCCAGCAGCTTGGGCGGAGCTGGCTCCTACAATGAGCAGTTCTTC.

CDR3 amino acids: CASSQRYEQYF. CDR3 DNA: TGTGCCAGCAGCCAGAGGTACGAGCAGTACTTC. The rearrangement joins TRBV14 to TRBJ2-7; D remains ambiguous. Germline V CDR1 and CDR2: SGHDN, FVKESK. V lost 3 bases and J 4 bases, leaving 4 bases between the germline ends. This CDR3 is 11 amino acids long.

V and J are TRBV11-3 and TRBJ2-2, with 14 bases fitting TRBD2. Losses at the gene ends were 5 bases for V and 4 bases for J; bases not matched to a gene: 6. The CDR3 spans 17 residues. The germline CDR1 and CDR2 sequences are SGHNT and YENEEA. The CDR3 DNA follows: TGTGCCAGCAGCCCGGGACTAGCGGGGGCCGCCACCGGGGAGCTGTTTTTT. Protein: CASSPGLAGAATGELFF.

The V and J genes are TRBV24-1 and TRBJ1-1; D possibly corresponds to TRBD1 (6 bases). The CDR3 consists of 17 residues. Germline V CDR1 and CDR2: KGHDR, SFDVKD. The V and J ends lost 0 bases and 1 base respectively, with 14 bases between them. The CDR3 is CATSDLRGIGGNTEAFF. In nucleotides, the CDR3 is TGTGCCACCAGTGATTTGCGGGGAATAGGGGGGAACACTGAAGCTTTCTTT.

CDR3 nucleotides: TGTGCCAGCAGCTTAGAACTCACAGATACGCAGTATTTT. Translated, it gives CASSLELTDTQYF. V gene TRBV11-3 combines with J gene TRBJ2-3; D remains ambiguous. This CDR3 comprises 13 residues. The V end lost 0 bases, the J end lost 2 bases, and 3 bases lay between the germline ends. Germline assignment: CDR1 SGHNT and CDR2 YENEEA.

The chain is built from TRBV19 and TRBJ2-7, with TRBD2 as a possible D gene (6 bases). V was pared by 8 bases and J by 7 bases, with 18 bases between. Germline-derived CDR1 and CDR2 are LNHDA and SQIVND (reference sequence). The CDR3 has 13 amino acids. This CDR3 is CASQYGGLGEQYF. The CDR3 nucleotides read TGTGCCAGTCAATACGGGGGTCTGGGGGAGCAGTACTTC.

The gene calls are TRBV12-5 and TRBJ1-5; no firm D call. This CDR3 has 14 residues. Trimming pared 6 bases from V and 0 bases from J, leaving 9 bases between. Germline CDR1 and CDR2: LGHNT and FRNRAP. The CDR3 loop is CASGTPYSNQPQHF. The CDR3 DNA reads TGTGCTAGTGGCACACCTTATAGCAATCAGCCCCAGCATTTT. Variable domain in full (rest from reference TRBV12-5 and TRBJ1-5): DARVTQTPRHKVTEMGQEVTMRCQPILGHNTVFWYRQTMMQGLELLAYFRNRAPLDDSGMPKDRFSAEMPDATLATLKIQPSEPRDSAVYFCASGTPYSNQPQHFGDGTRLSIL.

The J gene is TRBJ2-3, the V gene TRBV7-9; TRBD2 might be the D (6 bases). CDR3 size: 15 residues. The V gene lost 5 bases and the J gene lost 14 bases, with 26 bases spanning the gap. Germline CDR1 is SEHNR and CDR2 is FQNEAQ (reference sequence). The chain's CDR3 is CASSPSGGGVRGGYF. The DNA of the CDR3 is TGTGCCAGCAGCCCCTCCGGCGGCGGGGTACGGGGTGGGTATTTT.

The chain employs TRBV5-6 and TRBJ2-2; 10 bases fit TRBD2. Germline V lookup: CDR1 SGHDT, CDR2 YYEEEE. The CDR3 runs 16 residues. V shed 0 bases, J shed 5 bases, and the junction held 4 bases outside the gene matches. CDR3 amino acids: CASSLELAGITGELFF. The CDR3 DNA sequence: TGTGCCAGCAGCTTGGAACTAGCGGGAATAACCGGGGAGCTGTTTTTT. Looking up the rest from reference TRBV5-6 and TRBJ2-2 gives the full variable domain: DAGVTQSPTHLIKTRGQQVTLRCSPKSGHDTVSWYQQALGQGPQFIFQYYEEEERQRGNFPDRFSGHQFPNYSSELNVNALLLGDSALYLCASSLELAGITGELFFGEGSRLTVL.

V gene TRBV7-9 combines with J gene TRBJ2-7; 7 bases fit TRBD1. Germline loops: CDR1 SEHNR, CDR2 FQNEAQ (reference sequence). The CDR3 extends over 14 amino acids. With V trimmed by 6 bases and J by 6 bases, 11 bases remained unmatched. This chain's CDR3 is CASSSSGGISEQYF. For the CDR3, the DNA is TGTGCCAGCAGTTCTTCAGGGGGTATCTCCGAGCAGTACTTC. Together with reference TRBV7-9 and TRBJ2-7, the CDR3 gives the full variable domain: DTGVSQNPRHKITKRGQNVTFRCDPISEHNRLYWYRQTLGQGPEFLTYFQNEAQLEKSRLLSDRFSAERPKGSFSTLEIQRTEQGDSAMYLCASSSSGGISEQYFGPGTRLTVT.

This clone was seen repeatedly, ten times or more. This CDR3 reads CAWSSRGREQSYEQYF. Written as DNA, the CDR3 is TGTGCCTGGAGTTCTCGCGGGAGGGAACAATCCTACGAGCAGTACTTC. The chain employs TRBV30 and TRBJ2-7; TRBD2 matches 9 bases. V dropped 2 bases and J dropped 1; count of bases not matched to a gene: 9. CDR1 and CDR2 from the germline V gene are GTSNPN and SVGIG (reference sequence). The CDR3 has 16 residues.

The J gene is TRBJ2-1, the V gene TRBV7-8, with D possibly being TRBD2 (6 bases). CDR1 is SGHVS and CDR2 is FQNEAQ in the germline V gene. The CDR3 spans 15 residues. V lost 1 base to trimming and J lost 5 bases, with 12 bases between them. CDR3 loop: CASSLVGGAHNEQFF. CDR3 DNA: TGTGCCAGCAGCTTAGTGGGGGGAGCCCACAATGAGCAGTTCTTC.

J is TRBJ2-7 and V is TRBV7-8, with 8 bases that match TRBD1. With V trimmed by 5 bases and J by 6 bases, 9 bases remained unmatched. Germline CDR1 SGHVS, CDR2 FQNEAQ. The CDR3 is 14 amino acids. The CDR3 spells CASSTRTGSTEQYF. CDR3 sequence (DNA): TGTGCCAGCAGCACCCGGACAGGGTCCACCGAGCAGTACTTC.

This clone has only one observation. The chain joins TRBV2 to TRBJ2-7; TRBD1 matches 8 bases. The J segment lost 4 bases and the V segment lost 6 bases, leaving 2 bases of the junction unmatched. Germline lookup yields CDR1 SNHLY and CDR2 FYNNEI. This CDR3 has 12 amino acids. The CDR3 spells CASRDRAYEQYF. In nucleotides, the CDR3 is TGTGCCAGCAGGGACAGGGCGTACGAGCAGTACTTC.

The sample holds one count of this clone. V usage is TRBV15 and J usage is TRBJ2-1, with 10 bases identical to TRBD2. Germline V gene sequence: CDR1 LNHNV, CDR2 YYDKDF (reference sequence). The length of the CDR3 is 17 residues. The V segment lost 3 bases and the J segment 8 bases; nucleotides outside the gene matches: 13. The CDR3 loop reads CATSSELLAGGSDEQFF. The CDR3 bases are TGTGCCACCAGCAGCGAATTATTAGCGGGAGGTTCGGATGAGCAGTTCTTC.

The CDR3 sequence is CASSSPGHRGYTF. In nucleotides, the CDR3 is TGTGCCAGCAGTTCTCCGGGACACCGGGGCTACACCTTC. The V call is TRBV27, the J call TRBJ1-2, with D perhaps TRBD1 (6 bases). This CDR3 has 13 amino acids. The V end was cut by 4 bases, the J end by 8 bases, with 14 bases between. Germline V CDR1 and CDR2: MNHEY, SMNVEV (reference sequence).

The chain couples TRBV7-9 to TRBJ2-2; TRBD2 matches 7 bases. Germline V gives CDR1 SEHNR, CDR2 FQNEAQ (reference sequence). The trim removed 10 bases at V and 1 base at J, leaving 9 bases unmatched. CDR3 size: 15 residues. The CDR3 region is CATAVREWNTGELFF. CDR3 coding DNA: TGTGCCACCGCGGTGCGGGAGTGGAACACCGGGGAGCTGTTTTTT.

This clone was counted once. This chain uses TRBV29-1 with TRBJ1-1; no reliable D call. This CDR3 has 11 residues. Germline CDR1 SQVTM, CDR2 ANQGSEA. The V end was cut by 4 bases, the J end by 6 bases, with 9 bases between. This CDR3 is CSVAMGPEAFF. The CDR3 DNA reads TGCAGCGTTGCAATGGGCCCTGAAGCTTTCTTT.

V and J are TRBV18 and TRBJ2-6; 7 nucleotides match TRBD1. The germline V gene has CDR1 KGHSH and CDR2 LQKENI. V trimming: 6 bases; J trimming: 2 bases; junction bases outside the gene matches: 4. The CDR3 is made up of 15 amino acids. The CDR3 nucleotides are TGTGCCAGCTCCCAACAGGGGACTGGGGCCAACGTCCTGACTTTC. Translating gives CASSQQGTGANVLTF.

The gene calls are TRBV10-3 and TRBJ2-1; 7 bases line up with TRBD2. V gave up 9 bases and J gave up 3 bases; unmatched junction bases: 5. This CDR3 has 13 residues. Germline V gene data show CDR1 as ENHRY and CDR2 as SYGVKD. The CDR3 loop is CAITTSHYNEQFF. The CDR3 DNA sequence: TGTGCCATAACGACTAGCCACTACAATGAGCAGTTCTTC.

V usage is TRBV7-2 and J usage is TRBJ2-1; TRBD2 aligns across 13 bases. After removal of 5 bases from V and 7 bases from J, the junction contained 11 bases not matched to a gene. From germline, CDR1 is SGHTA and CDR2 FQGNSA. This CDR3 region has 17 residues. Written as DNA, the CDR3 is TGTGCCAGCAGCCTACTCAGGACTAGCGGGAGTCGGAATGAGCAGTTCTTC. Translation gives CASSLLRTSGSRNEQFF.

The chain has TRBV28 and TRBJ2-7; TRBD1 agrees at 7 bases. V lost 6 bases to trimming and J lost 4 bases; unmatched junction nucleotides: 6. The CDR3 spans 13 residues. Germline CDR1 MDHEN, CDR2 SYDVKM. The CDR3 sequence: CASRKTGIYEQYF. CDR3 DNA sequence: TGTGCCAGCAGGAAGACAGGGATATACGAGCAGTACTTC.

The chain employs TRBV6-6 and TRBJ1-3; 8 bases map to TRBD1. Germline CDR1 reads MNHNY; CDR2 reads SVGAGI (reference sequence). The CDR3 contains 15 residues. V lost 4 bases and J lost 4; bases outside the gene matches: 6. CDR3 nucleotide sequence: TGTGCCAGCAGTTCCGGACAGGGTACAGGAAACACCATATATTTT. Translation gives CASSSGQGTGNTIYF.